Presented here are 4 T cell receptor beta chains from one specimen sequenced in a study of T cell responses to AZD1222 COVID-19 vaccine. Repertoires were generated with immunoSEQ multiplex PCR, while TCRdb's copy carries only in-frame clones and drops some. The sample lists fewer than 180,000 clones, about 93% seen once, with around 1.3% in the top ten. Sequencing was performed on peripheral blood, taken on day 0 of AZD1222 vaccination. The receptors here all came from an adult in good health.

V usage is TRBV7-9 and J usage is TRBJ2-2, with 7 bases lining up with TRBD1. CDR3 length: 15 residues. CDR1 and CDR2 (germline): SEHNR, FQNEAQ (reference sequence). The J segment lost 1 base and the V segment lost 3 bases, leaving 2 bases of the junction unmatched. CDR3 DNA sequence: TGTGCCAGCAGCTTGTGGACAGGGAACACCGGGGAGCTGTTTTTT. It translates to CASSLWTGNTGELFF. The variable domain in full, completed from reference TRBV7-9 and TRBJ2-2, reads DTGVSQNPRHKITKRGQNVTFRCDPISEHNRLYWYRQTLGQGPEFLTYFQNEAQLEKSRLLSDRFSAERPKGSFSTLEIQRTEQGDSAMYLCASSLWTGNTGELFFGEGSRLTVL.

The gene calls are TRBV5-1 and TRBJ1-2, with 10 bases identical to TRBD1. This CDR3 has 15 residues. The V gene end was trimmed by 0 bases and the J gene end by 4 bases; junction bases not matched to a gene: 3. From germline, CDR1 is SGHRS and CDR2 YFSETQ. The CDR3 coding sequence is TGCGCCAGCAGCTTGGCCGGGACAGGGGTCTATGGCTACACCTTC. This translates into CASSLAGTGVYGYTF.

The chain employs TRBV5-4 and TRBJ1-2, with 8 bases that match TRBD1. Trimming cost V 1 base and J 2 bases; bases outside gene matches: 7. CDR3 size: 16 residues. Per germline, CDR1 SGHNT and CDR2 YYREEE (reference sequence). DNA of the CDR3: TGTGCCAGCAGCTTGATATGGTGGACAGGGAACTATGGCTACACCTTC. It encodes CASSLIWWTGNYGYTF.

The chain combines TRBV5-1 with TRBJ2-1; no firm D call. V dropped 0 bases and J dropped 1 base, with 5 bases sitting between them. The CDR3 runs to 14 residues. The germline V gene has CDR1 SGHRS and CDR2 YFSETQ. CDR3 nucleotides: TGCGCCAGCAGCTTGGACGCTTCCTACAATGAGCAGTTCTTC. Encoded protein: CASSLDASYNEQFF.